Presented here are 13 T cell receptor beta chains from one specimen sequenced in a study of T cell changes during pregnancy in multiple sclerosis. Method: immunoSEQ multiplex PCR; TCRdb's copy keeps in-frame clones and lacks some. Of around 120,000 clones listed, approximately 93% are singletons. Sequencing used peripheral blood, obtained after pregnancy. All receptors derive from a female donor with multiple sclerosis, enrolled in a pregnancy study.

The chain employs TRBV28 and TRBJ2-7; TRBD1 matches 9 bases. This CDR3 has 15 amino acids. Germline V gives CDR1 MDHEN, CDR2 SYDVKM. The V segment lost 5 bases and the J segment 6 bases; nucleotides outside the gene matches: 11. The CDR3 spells CASSETGQGQFEQYF. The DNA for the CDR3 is TGTGCCAGCAGTGAAACGGGACAGGGACAATTCGAGCAGTACTTC.

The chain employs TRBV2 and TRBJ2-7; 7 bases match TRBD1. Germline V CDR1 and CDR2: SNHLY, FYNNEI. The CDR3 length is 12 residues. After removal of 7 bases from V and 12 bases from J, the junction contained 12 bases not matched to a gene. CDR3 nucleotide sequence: TGTGCCAGCAAACTCCGGGACAGTGAACGGTACTTC. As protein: CASKLRDSERYF.

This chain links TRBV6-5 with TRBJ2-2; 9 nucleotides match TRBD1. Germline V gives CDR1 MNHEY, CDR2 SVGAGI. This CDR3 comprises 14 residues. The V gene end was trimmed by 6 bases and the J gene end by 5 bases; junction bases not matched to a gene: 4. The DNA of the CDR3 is TGTGCCAGCAGGGGACAGGGTCGGACCGGGGAGCTGTTTTTT. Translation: CASRGQGRTGELFF.

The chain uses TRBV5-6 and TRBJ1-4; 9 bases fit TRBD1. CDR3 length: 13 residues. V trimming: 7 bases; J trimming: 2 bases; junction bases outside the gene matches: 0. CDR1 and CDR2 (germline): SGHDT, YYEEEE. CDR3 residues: CASGTGTNEKLFF. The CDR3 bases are TGTGCCAGCGGGACAGGGACTAATGAAAAACTGTTTTTT. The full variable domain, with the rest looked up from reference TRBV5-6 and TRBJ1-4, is DAGVTQSPTHLIKTRGQQVTLRCSPKSGHDTVSWYQQALGQGPQFIFQYYEEEERQRGNFPDRFSGHQFPNYSSELNVNALLLGDSALYLCASGTGTNEKLFFGSGTQLSVL.

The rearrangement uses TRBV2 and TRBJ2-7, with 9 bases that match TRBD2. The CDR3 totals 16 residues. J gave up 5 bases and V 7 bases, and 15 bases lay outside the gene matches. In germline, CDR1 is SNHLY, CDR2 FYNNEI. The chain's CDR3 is CASNGVGGTSNDEQYF. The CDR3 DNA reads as TGTGCCAGCAATGGGGTGGGAGGGACTAGCAATGACGAGCAGTACTTC. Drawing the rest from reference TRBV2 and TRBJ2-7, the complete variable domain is EPEVTQTPSHQVTQMGQEVILRCVPISNHLYFYWYRQILGQKVEFLVSFYNNEISEKSEIFDDQFSVERPDGSNFTLKIRSTKLEDSAMYFCASNGVGGTSNDEQYFGPGTRLTVT.

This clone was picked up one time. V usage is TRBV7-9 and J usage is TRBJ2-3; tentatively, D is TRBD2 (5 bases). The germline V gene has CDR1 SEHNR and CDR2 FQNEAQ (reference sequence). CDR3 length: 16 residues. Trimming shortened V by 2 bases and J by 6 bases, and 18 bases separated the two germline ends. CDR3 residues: CASSLPTTPRGDTQYF. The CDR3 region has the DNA TGTGCCAGCAGCTTACCAACTACTCCCCGAGGGGATACGCAGTATTTT.

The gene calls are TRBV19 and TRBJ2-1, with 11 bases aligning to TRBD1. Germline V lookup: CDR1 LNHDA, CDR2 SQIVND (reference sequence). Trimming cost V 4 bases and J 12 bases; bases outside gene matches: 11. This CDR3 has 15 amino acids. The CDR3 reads CASSNWDRGGRGQFF. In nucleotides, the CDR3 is TGTGCCAGTAGTAACTGGGACAGGGGGGGTCGTGGGCAGTTCTTC.

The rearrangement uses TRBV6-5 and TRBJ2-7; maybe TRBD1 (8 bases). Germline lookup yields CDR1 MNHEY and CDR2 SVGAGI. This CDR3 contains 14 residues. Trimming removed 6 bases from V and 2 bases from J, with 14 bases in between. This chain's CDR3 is CASRAGQVAYEQYF. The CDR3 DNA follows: TGTGCCAGCAGAGCGGGACAGGTGGCCTACGAGCAGTACTTC.

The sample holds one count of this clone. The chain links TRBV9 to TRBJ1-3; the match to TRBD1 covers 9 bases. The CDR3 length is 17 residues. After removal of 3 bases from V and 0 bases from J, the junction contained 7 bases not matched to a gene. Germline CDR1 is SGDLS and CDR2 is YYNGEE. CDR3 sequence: CASSAPGTGSSGNTIYF. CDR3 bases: TGTGCCAGCAGCGCACCCGGGACAGGGAGCTCTGGAAACACCATATATTTT.

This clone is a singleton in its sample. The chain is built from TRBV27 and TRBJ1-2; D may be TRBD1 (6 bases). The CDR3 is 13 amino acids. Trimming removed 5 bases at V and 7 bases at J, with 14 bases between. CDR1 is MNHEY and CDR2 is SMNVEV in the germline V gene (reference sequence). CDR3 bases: TGTGCCAGCAGTCCTTCAGGGGCGGCTGGCTACACCTTC. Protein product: CASSPSGAAGYTF.

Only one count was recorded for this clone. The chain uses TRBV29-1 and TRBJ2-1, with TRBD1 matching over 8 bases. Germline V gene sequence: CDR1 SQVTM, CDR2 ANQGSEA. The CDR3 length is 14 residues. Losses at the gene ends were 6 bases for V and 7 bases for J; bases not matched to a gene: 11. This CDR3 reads CSVSPPGQGNEQFF. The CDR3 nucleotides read TGCAGCGTCTCCCCCCCAGGACAGGGTAATGAGCAGTTCTTC.

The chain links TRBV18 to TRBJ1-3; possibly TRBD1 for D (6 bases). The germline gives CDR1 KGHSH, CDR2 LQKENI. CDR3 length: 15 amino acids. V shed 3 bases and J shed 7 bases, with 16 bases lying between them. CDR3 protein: CASSPTDSLVNTIYF. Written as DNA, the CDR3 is TGTGCCAGCTCACCCACGGACAGCTTGGTGAACACCATATATTTT.

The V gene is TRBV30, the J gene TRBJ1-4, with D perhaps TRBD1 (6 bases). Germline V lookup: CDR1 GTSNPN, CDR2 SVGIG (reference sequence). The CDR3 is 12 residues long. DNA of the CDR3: TGTGCTGTGGGGGCTCGAGGCGAAAAACTGTTTTTT. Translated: CAVGARGEKLFF.